The entry below gives a single T cell receptor (beta chain) sequence along with its context. The data were taken from a study of blood T cell repertoires in COVID-19. Trimming removed 3 bases at V and 5 bases at J, with 9 bases between. From germline, CDR1 is SGHNT and CDR2 YYREEE (reference sequence). The length of the CDR3 is 14 residues. The method was immunoSEQ multiplex PCR; TCRdb's version includes in-frame clones alone and lacks a portion of them. The sample holds some 330,000 clones, roughly 90% seen once. The sequencing sample was made of PBMCs or T cells enriched from blood (not recorded which). The J gene is TRBJ1-6, the V gene TRBV5-4; no definite D call. The sequence was obtained from a woman in her thirties who had recovered from COVID-19. The CDR3 loop is CASSSTENNSPLHF. DNA for the CDR3: TGTGCCAGCAGCTCTACAGAAAATAATTCACCCCTCCACTTT.